This T cell receptor beta chain was found in a study of blood T cells in healthy people across ages. In its sample, this clonotype was seen a few times. The target antigen is unknown. Findings and caveats of the study: Estimates of total diversity, which came from one million sequenced T cells, were considered to be underestimates.

Trimming removed 3 bases from V and 6 bases from J; junction bases left unmatched: 7. Germline CDR1 MNHEY, CDR2 SMNVEV (reference sequence). The CDR3 covers 15 residues. A J-beta primer mix and a sample-barcoded 5' primer were used in a second PCR of roughly 6 to 11 cycles. MiXCR, applied by TCRdb to the 5' RACE reads, yields one record per CDR3 protein. The sample carries about a million distinct CDR3 sequences, about 44% recorded once. Per-sample yields of isolated PBMCs were at least 6 million. The source of this sequence is a man aged 25-40 years in good health. The chain has TRBV27 and TRBJ2-1; 8 nucleotides line up with TRBD1. Material for sequencing was blood. CDR3 nucleotides: TGTGCCAGCAGTTTTCCAGGGGGCTCGGGCAATGAGCAGTTCTTC. Translation: CASSFPGGSGNEQFF.